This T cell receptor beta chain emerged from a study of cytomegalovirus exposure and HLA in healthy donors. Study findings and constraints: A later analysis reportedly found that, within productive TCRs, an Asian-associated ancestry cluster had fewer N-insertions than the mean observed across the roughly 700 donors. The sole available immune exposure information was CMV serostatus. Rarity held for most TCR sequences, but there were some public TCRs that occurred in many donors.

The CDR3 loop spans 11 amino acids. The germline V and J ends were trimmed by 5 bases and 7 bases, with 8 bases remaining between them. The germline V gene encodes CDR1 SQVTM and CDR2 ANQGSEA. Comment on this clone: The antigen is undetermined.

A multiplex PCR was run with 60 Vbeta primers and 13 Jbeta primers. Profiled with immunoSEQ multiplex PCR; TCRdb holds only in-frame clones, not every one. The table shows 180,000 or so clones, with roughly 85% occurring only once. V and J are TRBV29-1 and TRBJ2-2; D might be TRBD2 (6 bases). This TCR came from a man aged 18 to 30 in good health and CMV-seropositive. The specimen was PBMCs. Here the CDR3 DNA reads TGCAGCGTTCCGGGGGTCGGGGAGCTGTTTTTT. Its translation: CSVPGVGELFF.